The clone carrying this T cell receptor (beta chain) has only a few counts. The antigen is not known. The authors reverse transcribed all of the isolated RNA, so sequencing captured expressed TCRB transcripts. Clones were read by immunoSEQ multiplex PCR, and TCRdb kept only the in-frame ones, dropping some. Among about 300,000 clones listed, roughly 8% were seen once. The data derive from a study of beta chain features in type 1 diabetes. Across the study: Investigators examined around 98 million sorted cells across all samples.

Study outcomes and limitations: Patients with type 1 diabetes carried fewer insertions and had more deletions at their VDJ junctions.

V lost 11 bases to trimming and J lost 0 bases, with 15 bases between them. Germline CDR1 and CDR2: MNHEY and SVGAGI. The CDR3 covers 14 residues. The chain uses TRBV6-5 and TRBJ2-3; D is undetermined. Input material: central memory CD4+ T cells from blood. The TCR comes from a woman younger than 30 in good health. This chain's CDR3 is CAGRGGSSTDTQYF. The CDR3, as DNA: TGTGCCGGGCGCGGCGGTTCAAGCACAGATACGCAGTATTTT.